These 27 T cell receptor beta chains were all obtained from the same sample, sequenced in a study of T cells in Graves' hyperthyroidism and ophthalmopathy (dated by TCRdb to about 2019). Libraries were prepared through multiplex PCR. Sequenced using an Illumina HiSeq 2000. The TCR beta CDR3 regions were amplified from RNA transcripts. The first round of RT-PCR for the TCR CDR3 was performed with the HTBI primer set and the Qiagen OneStep RT-PCR kit. The public reads were quality trimmed at Q25 with fastp and then assembled into clones with MiXCR by TCRdb, keeping productive beta chains. Every entry covers one CDR3 protein and lists the most common genes and DNA from its rows. The sample contains nearly 600,000 distinct CDR3 sequences, 12% to 15% of them found a single time. The leading ten clones occupy 6.5% to 9% of the sample. Sequenced input: blood. The receptor set was obtained from a woman in her late teens or twenties with Graves' ophthalmopathy.

This rearrangement joins TRBV19 to TRBJ2-1; 9 bases fit TRBD2. This CDR3 has 16 residues. With 5 bases clipped from V and 8 bases from J, the junction kept 13 bases outside the gene matches. The germline CDR1 and CDR2 sequences are LNHDA and SQIVND (reference sequence). CDR3 amino acids: CASSLLASGNKDEQFF. CDR3 nucleotides: TGTGCCAGTAGTCTCCTGGCTAGCGGGAATAAGGATGAGCAGTTCTTC.

This clonotype was counted ten times or more. The chain links TRBV20-1 to TRBJ2-1; D is ambiguous. Germline V gene lookup returns CDR1 DFQATT and CDR2 SNEGSKA (reference sequence). The CDR3 extends over 13 amino acids. The V end was cut by 3 bases, the J end by 7 bases, with 13 bases between. The CDR3 here is CSASRITGNEQFF. The CDR3 DNA is TGCAGTGCTAGCAGGATCACCGGAAATGAGCAGTTCTTC.

The V and J genes are TRBV6-6 and TRBJ1-1; no firm D call. The germline V gene has CDR1 MNHNY and CDR2 SVGAGI (reference sequence). V was clipped by 0 bases and J by 7 bases, with 9 bases between them. The CDR3 consists of 13 residues. CDR3 DNA: TGTGCCAGCAGTTACTCGGATCTCAGTGAAGCTTTCTTT. This sequence encodes CASSYSDLSEAFF.

There are many counts of this clonotype. This sequence joins TRBV27 and TRBJ2-1, with unresolved D. V shed 3 bases and J shed 6 bases, with 12 bases lying between them. CDR1 MNHEY and CDR2 SMNVEV come from the germline V gene (reference sequence). The CDR3 consists of 14 residues. The CDR3 nucleotides read TGTGCCAGCAGTTTTCGAGCGTGGGGCAATGAGCAGTTCTTC. Amino acids: CASSFRAWGNEQFF.

In its sample, this clonotype was seen many times. The chain is built from TRBV27 and TRBJ2-5; 8 nucleotides match TRBD2. Looked up from germline, CDR1 is MNHEY and CDR2 is SMNVEV (reference sequence). The V gene end was trimmed by 4 bases and the J gene end by 4 bases; junction bases not matched to a gene: 5. This CDR3 spans 14 amino acids. CDR3 sequence: CASSSGTRGETQYF. CDR3 DNA: TGTGCCAGCAGTTCCGGGACTAGAGGAGAGACCCAGTACTTC.

This clonotype was counted at least ten times. The chain couples TRBV28 to TRBJ2-3, with a weak D call TRBD2 (6 bases). The CDR3 is made up of 15 amino acids. Trimming took off 6 bases at V and 1 base at J, with 14 bases between the two ends. The germline V gene has CDR1 MDHEN and CDR2 SYDVKM. In nucleotides, the CDR3 is TGTGCCAGCAGAGAGTGGGCTAGCGGCACAGATACGCAGTATTTT. Protein sequence: CASREWASGTDTQYF.

This clonotype appeared a few times. The chain employs TRBV6-5 and TRBJ2-3; tentative D call: TRBD1 (5 bases). V lost 0 bases and J 0 bases, leaving 16 bases between the germline ends. This CDR3 is 18 amino acids long. Germline lookup yields CDR1 MNHEY and CDR2 SVGAGI. The CDR3 bases are TGTGCCAGCAGTTACTCGTGGACGACAGCCTCTAGCACAGATACGCAGTATTTT. Its translation is CASSYSWTTASSTDTQYF.

This clonotype was observed a handful of times. This sequence joins TRBV5-5 and TRBJ1-1; D is perhaps TRBD1 (6 bases). The germline V and J ends were trimmed by 2 bases and 0 bases, with 11 bases remaining between them. The CDR3 has 15 residues. The germline V gene encodes CDR1 SGHKS and CDR2 YYEKEE (reference sequence). The CDR3 DNA reads as TGTGCCAGCAGCTTTACAGGGACTATGAACACTGAAGCTTTCTTT. Amino acids: CASSFTGTMNTEAFF.

This clonotype was observed many times. V usage is TRBV24-1 and J usage is TRBJ2-3; perhaps TRBD2 as D (6 bases). Germline V lookup: CDR1 KGHDR, CDR2 SFDVKD. V shed 6 bases and J shed 0 bases, with 15 bases lying between them. The CDR3 runs to 16 residues. In nucleotides, the CDR3 is TGTGCCACCAGTTTCGGACTACCGTCTAGCACAGATACGCAGTATTTT. This translates into CATSFGLPSSTDTQYF.

This clonotype has a handful of counts. CDR3 coding DNA: TGTGCCAGCCTGGGGGTCCTTGATGAAAAACTGTTTTTT. Protein product: CASLGVLDEKLFF. The V call is TRBV6-2 or TRBV6-3, the J call TRBJ1-4; D is possibly TRBD1 (5 bases). V gave up 8 bases and J gave up 6 bases, with 13 bases separating them. Per germline, CDR1 MNHEY and CDR2 SVGEGT. The CDR3 is made up of 13 amino acids.

In this sample, this clonotype turned up many times. The chain recombines TRBV20-1 with TRBJ2-1; TRBD1 matches 7 bases. The CDR3 covers 17 residues. V shed 0 bases and J 9 bases; nucleotides not matched to a gene: 17. Looked up from germline, CDR1 is DFQATT and CDR2 is SNEGSKA (reference sequence). CDR3 region: CSARDSQGVGTGGEQFF. CDR3 nucleotides: TGCAGTGCTAGAGATAGTCAGGGGGTTGGCACGGGTGGTGAGCAGTTCTTC.

J is TRBJ2-7 and V is TRBV30; TRBD2 agrees at 10 bases. CDR1 GTSNPN and CDR2 SVGIG come from the germline V gene (reference sequence). The CDR3 totals 15 residues. V lost 0 bases, J lost 0 bases, and 2 bases stayed unmatched. The CDR3 protein is CAWSVSGRASYEQYF. The DNA of the CDR3 is TGTGCCTGGAGTGTCAGCGGGAGGGCCTCCTACGAGCAGTACTTC.

This clonotype was seen many times. The rearrangement joins TRBV30 to TRBJ2-1, with 10 bases aligning to TRBD2. The CDR3 consists of 18 residues. CDR1 is GTSNPN, CDR2 SVGIG, per germline (reference sequence). Losses at the gene ends were 0 bases for V and 8 bases for J; bases not matched to a gene: 16. This CDR3 is CAWSVMASGRKSVDEQFF. DNA for the CDR3: TGTGCCTGGAGTGTAATGGCTAGCGGGAGAAAATCAGTCGATGAGCAGTTCTTC.

This clonotype has just a few counts. The V gene is TRBV20-1, the J gene TRBJ2-7; 8 bases map to TRBD1. Trimming at V came to 3 bases and at J to 3 bases, leaving 4 bases not matched to a gene. This CDR3 region has 13 residues. The germline V gene has CDR1 DFQATT and CDR2 SNEGSKA (reference sequence). The CDR3 DNA is TGCAGTGCTAGGACAGGGGCCTTCTACGAGCAGTACTTC. Translation: CSARTGAFYEQYF.

This clonotype has at least ten counts. The chain has TRBV2 and TRBJ1-2, with D tentatively TRBD1 (5 bases). Trimming left V 4 bases short and J 0 bases short, with 15 bases between. This CDR3 has 16 residues. CDR1 and CDR2 from the germline V gene are SNHLY and FYNNEI. Here the CDR3 DNA reads TGTGCCAGCAGTGGTGCCAGGGTGGGAGCTAACTATGGCTACACCTTC. Translated, it gives CASSGARVGANYGYTF.

On this clonotype itself: This may arise from a read error, as a much more abundant clone is one base away. CDR3 residues: CASSQDTGHEQYF. Here the CDR3 DNA reads TGTGCCAGCAGCCAAGATACGGGCCACGAGCAGTACTTC. The chain carries TRBV14 and TRBJ2-7; D ambiguous. V dropped 0 bases and J dropped 5 bases, with 8 bases sitting between them. The CDR3 loop spans 13 amino acids. Germline V gene lookup returns CDR1 SGHDN and CDR2 FVKESK.

In this sample, this clonotype turned up many times. The chain recombines TRBV29-1 with TRBJ1-1; 7 nucleotides agree with TRBD1. J was trimmed by 0 bases and V by 6 bases; bases with no gene match: 10. Germline CDR1 reads SQVTM; CDR2 reads ANQGSEA. This CDR3 region has 15 residues. The CDR3 loop reads CSVAGDSYMNTEAFF. As DNA, the CDR3 is TGCAGCGTCGCCGGGGACAGCTACATGAACACTGAAGCTTTCTTT.

The rearrangement uses TRBV19 and TRBJ1-2; D is unclear. In germline, CDR1 is LNHDA, CDR2 SQIVND (reference sequence). V dropped 5 bases and J dropped 8 bases, with 15 bases sitting between them. The CDR3 runs 13 residues. CDR3 nucleotide sequence: TGTGCCAGTAGTCCATCGGGAGGTTCCGGCTACACCTTC. It specifies CASSPSGGSGYTF.

The sample holds many counts of this clonotype. The chain uses TRBV24-1 and TRBJ2-5, with 9 bases that match TRBD1. Germline V gene data show CDR1 as KGHDR and CDR2 as SFDVKD. This CDR3 has 15 residues. The ends lost 6 bases at V and 5 bases at J; junction bases unmatched: 9. The CDR3 spells CATSSTGGVEETQYF. The CDR3 DNA is TGTGCCACCAGTAGCACAGGGGGCGTGGAGGAGACCCAGTACTTC.

The table lists this clonotype with many counts. This sequence joins TRBV27 and TRBJ2-5; TRBD2 aligns across 13 bases. CDR3 length: 15 amino acids. Trimming removed 5 bases from V and 7 bases from J; junction bases left unmatched: 7. Germline CDR1 MNHEY, CDR2 SMNVEV (reference sequence). CDR3 amino acids: CASSLGTSGKGTQYF. CDR3 nucleotide sequence: TGTGCCAGCAGTCTCGGGACTAGCGGGAAGGGGACCCAGTACTTC.

This clonotype was seen many times. The rearrangement uses TRBV2 and TRBJ2-1; the match to TRBD2 covers 9 bases. The CDR3 runs 14 residues. Germline lookup yields CDR1 SNHLY and CDR2 FYNNEI. V trimming: 1 base; J trimming: 6 bases; junction bases outside the gene matches: 1. CDR3: CASSEELAGNEQFF. CDR3 DNA: TGTGCCAGCAGTGAAGAACTAGCGGGCAATGAGCAGTTCTTC. Combining the CDR3 with reference TRBV2 and TRBJ2-1 gives the whole variable domain EPEVTQTPSHQVTQMGQEVILRCVPISNHLYFYWYRQILGQKVEFLVSFYNNEISEKSEIFDDQFSVERPDGSNFTLKIRSTKLEDSAMYFCASSEELAGNEQFFGPGTRLTVL.

The chain is built from TRBV20-1 and TRBJ1-5; D is perhaps TRBD1 (6 bases). The V end lost 6 bases, the J end lost 3 bases, and 18 bases lay between the germline ends. CDR1 and CDR2 from the germline V gene are DFQATT and SNEGSKA (reference sequence). CDR3 length equals 15 residues. The CDR3 nucleotides are TGCAGTGCCTGGACGGGGGGCACCTCCAATCAGCCCCAGCATTTT. Protein product: CSAWTGGTSNQPQHF.

This clonotype has ten or more counts. The chain is built from TRBV28 and TRBJ2-1, with 12 bases fitting TRBD2. Germline CDR1 MDHEN, CDR2 SYDVKM. V was clipped by 5 bases and J by 1 base; unmatched bases: 3. The CDR3 runs 16 residues. The CDR3 here is CASSQTSGSSYNEQFF. DNA for the CDR3: TGTGCCAGCAGTCAGACTAGCGGGAGTTCCTACAATGAGCAGTTCTTC.

The V gene is TRBV20-1, the J gene TRBJ2-7; D perhaps matches TRBD1 (5 bases). The CDR3 consists of 16 residues. Germline V CDR1 and CDR2: DFQATT, SNEGSKA (reference sequence). V lost 4 bases and J 2 bases, leaving 21 bases between the germline ends. The CDR3 here is CSATSRDSPRTYEQYF. The CDR3 DNA is TGCAGTGCTACTTCTCGCGACAGTCCGAGGACCTACGAGCAGTACTTC.

This clonotype was observed at least ten times. This chain uses TRBV18 with TRBJ1-5; weak D call: TRBD1 (5 bases). Germline-derived CDR1 and CDR2 are KGHSH and LQKENI. The V gene lost 2 bases and the J gene lost 3 bases, with 11 bases spanning the gap. The CDR3 totals 15 residues. CDR3 sequence reads: CASSPEDSNNQPQHF. The CDR3 bases are TGTGCCAGCTCACCAGAAGACAGCAACAATCAGCCCCAGCATTTT.

The V and J genes are TRBV5-4 and TRBJ2-2; the D gene is possibly TRBD1 (6 bases). The CDR3 contains 15 residues. Trimming left V 4 bases short and J 6 bases short, with 16 bases between. In germline, CDR1 is SGHNT, CDR2 YYREEE (reference sequence). CDR3 sequence (DNA): TGTGCCAGCAGCCTTGCTGGGACAATGGCCGGGGAGCTGTTTTTT. Translating it yields CASSLAGTMAGELFF. Drawing the rest from reference TRBV5-4 and TRBJ2-2, the complete variable domain is ETGVTQSPTHLIKTRGQQVTLRCSSQSGHNTVSWYQQALGQGPQFIFQYYREEENGRGNFPPRFSGLQFPNYSSELNVNALELDDSALYLCASSLAGTMAGELFFGEGSRLTVL.

Only a few counts were recorded for this clonotype. This chain links TRBV9 with TRBJ2-7; 8 nucleotides line up with TRBD2. With V trimmed by 3 bases and J by 3 bases, 8 bases remained unmatched. The CDR3 consists of 15 residues. Germline V gene data show CDR1 as SGDLS and CDR2 as YYNGEE. The CDR3 region is CASSDHSGNGYEQYF. The DNA for the CDR3 is TGTGCCAGCAGCGACCATAGCGGGAACGGCTACGAGCAGTACTTC.